One and the same sample provided the 17 T cell receptor beta chains below, sequenced in a study of CD8+ T cells in alopecia areata. Treatment in this sample: oral pan-JAK inhibitor, 5-10 mg twice daily. cDNA reverse transcribed from extracted RNA served as the sequencing template. Assay used: immunoSEQ multiplex PCR; TCRdb lists only in-frame clones, some missing. The sample has some 180,000 clones, 40% to 65% seen once. The sequencing here drew on CD8+ T cells sorted from blood, taken at week 24, from a patient treated with tofacitinib. Receptors originate from a human donor with alopecia areata.

In its sample, this clone was seen many times. The CDR3 sequence is CASSLLTRPSYNEQFF. CDR3 sequence (DNA): TGTGCCAGCAGCTTATTGACTAGACCCTCCTACAATGAGCAGTTCTTC. The V gene is TRBV7-8, the J gene TRBJ2-1, with D maybe TRBD2 (6 bases). The V gene's germline CDR1 is SGHVS and CDR2 FQNEAQ. V lost 2 bases to trimming and J lost 0 bases, with 11 bases between them. The length of the CDR3 is 16 residues.

This clone was detected a few times. The J gene is TRBJ2-7, the V gene TRBV29-1, with TRBD1 matching over 9 bases. The germline V gene has CDR1 SQVTM and CDR2 ANQGSEA. CDR3 size: 15 residues. J lost 3 bases, V lost 6 bases, and 12 bases had no gene match. The CDR3 sequence: CSVQTRDRDFYEQYF. Here the CDR3 DNA reads TGCAGCGTCCAGACTCGGGACAGGGACTTCTACGAGCAGTACTTC.

The chain couples TRBV5-6 to TRBJ1-1; D possibly corresponds to TRBD1 (5 bases). Germline CDR1 SGHDT, CDR2 YYEEEE. This CDR3 is 14 amino acids long. V dropped 4 bases and J dropped 8 bases, with 18 bases sitting between them. CDR3 DNA: TGTGCCAGCAGCCACCCCTCTGGGGGGGAAGAAGCTTTCTTT. Residues: CASSHPSGGEEAFF.

This chain joins TRBV2 and TRBJ2-7, with D unclear. With 6 bases removed from V and 7 bases from J, the gap between germline ends came to 16 bases. The CDR3 runs to 13 residues. Looked up from germline, CDR1 is SNHLY and CDR2 is FYNNEI. Here the CDR3 DNA reads TGTGCCAGCAGGGCGTCTTTTAGCCGGGAGCAGTACTTC. This sequence encodes CASRASFSREQYF.

The chain carries TRBV13 and TRBJ2-7, with D perhaps TRBD1 or TRBD2 (5 bases each). The CDR3 loop spans 15 amino acids. Germline CDR1 is PRHDT and CDR2 is FYEKMQ (reference sequence). Trimming stripped 5 bases from V and 2 bases from J, with 16 bases between. The CDR3 DNA is TGTGCCAGCAGCACTAGGCAGGGTCAGGCCTACGAGCAGTACTTC. It codes for CASSTRQGQAYEQYF.

This clone was seen a handful of times. One junction end does not reproduce the germline sequence, and a read error may be involved. The V call is TRBV6-5, the J call TRBJ2-5; D remains ambiguous. Near its end, the DNA agrees better with TRBJ2-7, so the J call may be wrong. The CDR3 totals 9 residues. Looked up from germline, CDR1 is MNHEY and CDR2 is SVGAGI. The CDR3 bases are TGTGCCAGCGGTTACGAGCAGTACTTC. Translating it yields CASGYEQYF.

This chain links TRBV6-5 with TRBJ1-1; unclear D gene. CDR1 and CDR2 (germline): MNHEY, SVGAGI. V lost 2 bases and J lost 4, with 11 bases in between. CDR3 length: 14 residues. The CDR3 bases are TGTGCCAGCAGTTACCAGGACTGGAGCACTGAAGCTTTCTTT. Its protein product is CASSYQDWSTEAFF.

This clone has just a few counts. J is TRBJ1-4 and V is TRBV6-6; D remains unclear. The CDR3 is 14 amino acids. Trimming stripped 6 bases from V and 7 bases from J, with 15 bases between. Per the germline V gene, CDR1 is MNHNY and CDR2 is SVGAGI (reference sequence). The CDR3 nucleotides are TGTGCCAGCAGAGACCTCAATGATGGTGAAAAACTGTTTTTT. Translated: CASRDLNDGEKLFF.

This chain links TRBV19 with TRBJ1-2; 7 positions agree with TRBD1. V was pared by 5 bases and J by 4 bases, with 4 bases of the junction left unmatched. Germline V lookup: CDR1 LNHDA, CDR2 SQIVND (reference sequence). The CDR3 contains 13 residues. Here the CDR3 DNA reads TGTGCCAGTAGTTCCCACAGGGGCTATGGCTACACCTTC. This gives the protein CASSSHRGYGYTF.

This chain connects TRBV10-2 to TRBJ1-4; no reliable D call. Germline V gene lookup returns CDR1 WSHSY and CDR2 SAAADI. With 10 bases removed from V and 4 bases from J, the gap between germline ends came to 16 bases. This CDR3 spans 14 amino acids. The CDR3 region is CATRRYRRNEKLFF. CDR3 nucleotide sequence: TGCGCCACCAGAAGGTACAGACGTAATGAAAAACTGTTTTTT.

The CDR3 DNA reads TGTGCCAGCAGTGAGTCCAGGTTTTCAACTGAAGCTTTCTTT. Amino acid sequence: CASSESRFSTEAFF. This chain joins TRBV6-1 and TRBJ1-1; no clear D. There are 14 residues in the CDR3. Germline CDR1 MNHNS, CDR2 SASEGT. Trimming removed 3 bases at V and 5 bases at J, with 13 bases between.

J is TRBJ2-7 and V is TRBV29-1; unclear D gene. The CDR3 length is 11 residues. The V and J ends lost 3 bases and 5 bases respectively, with 8 bases between them. CDR1 and CDR2 from the germline V gene are SQVTM and ANQGSEA. The CDR3 DNA follows: TGCAGCGTTGATGTGAGCAACGAGCAGTACTTC. This gives the protein CSVDVSNEQYF.

This clone was observed a few times. The chain employs TRBV2 and TRBJ2-1, with D uncertain. The ends were cut back, 0 bases at V and 7 bases at J, with 10 bases in the middle. There are 14 residues in the CDR3. CDR1 and CDR2 from the germline V gene are SNHLY and FYNNEI. CDR3 amino acids: CASSEALMGNEQFF. The CDR3 DNA sequence: TGTGCCAGCAGTGAAGCGCTCATGGGTAATGAGCAGTTCTTC.

The V and J genes are TRBV9 and TRBJ1-2; perhaps TRBD1 as D (6 bases). Per germline, CDR1 SGDLS and CDR2 YYNGEE. V lost 0 bases and J 0 bases, leaving 15 bases between the germline ends. The CDR3 is 17 amino acids. CDR3 residues: CASSVERGDEANYGYTF. As DNA, the CDR3 is TGTGCCAGCAGCGTAGAAAGGGGGGATGAAGCTAACTATGGCTACACCTTC.

The V gene is TRBV25-1, the J gene TRBJ2-2; either TRBD1 or TRBD2 may supply D (5 bases each). The V end lost 1 base, the J end lost 4 bases, and 7 bases lay between the germline ends. The CDR3 is 14 amino acids. The germline gives CDR1 MGHDK, CDR2 SYGVNS. CDR3 residues: CASSESGGTGELFF. The DNA of the CDR3 is TGTGCCAGCAGTGAATCTGGGGGCACCGGGGAGCTGTTTTTT.

V gene TRBV25-1 combines with J gene TRBJ1-1; D unclear. This CDR3 comprises 12 residues. V lost 8 bases to trimming and J lost 4 bases, with 11 bases between them. CDR1 and CDR2 (germline): MGHDK, SYGVNS. CDR3 bases: TGTGCCAGCGGAAGGGTAAGCACTGAAGCTTTCTTT. This codes for CASGRVSTEAFF.

The chain employs TRBV7-6 and TRBJ1-1, with 11 bases lining up with TRBD1. Germline V CDR1 and CDR2: SGHVS, FNYEAQ. Trimming took 5 bases from V and 5 from J; bases not matched to a gene: 4. The length of the CDR3 is 14 residues. The CDR3 region has the DNA TGTGCCAGCAGCCGAGGACAGGGGGCTACTGAAGCTTTCTTT. Translation gives CASSRGQGATEAFF.